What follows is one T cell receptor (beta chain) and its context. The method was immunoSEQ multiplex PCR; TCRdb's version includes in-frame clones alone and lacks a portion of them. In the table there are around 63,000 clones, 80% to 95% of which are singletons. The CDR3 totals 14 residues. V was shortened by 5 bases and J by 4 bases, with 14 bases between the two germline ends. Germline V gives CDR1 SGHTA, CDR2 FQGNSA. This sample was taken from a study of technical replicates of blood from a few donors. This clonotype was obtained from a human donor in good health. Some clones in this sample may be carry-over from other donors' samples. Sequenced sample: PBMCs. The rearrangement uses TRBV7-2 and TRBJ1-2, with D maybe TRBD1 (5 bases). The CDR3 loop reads CASSHSGGTYGYTF. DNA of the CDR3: TGTGCCAGCAGCCATAGCGGGGGGACCTATGGCTACACCTTC.